Each of the 6 T cell receptor beta chains below was sequenced from the same sample in a study of blood T cell repertoires in COVID-19. Only in-frame clones appear in the TCRdb table, and some are missing; sequencing was by immunoSEQ multiplex PCR. The sample holds about 160,000 clones, approximately 80% seen once. What was sequenced was peripheral blood. These TCRs come from a woman older than 75 with acute or convalescent COVID-19.

The chain couples TRBV25-1 to TRBJ2-2; the match to TRBD1 covers 8 bases. The J segment lost 5 bases and the V segment lost 1 base, leaving 3 bases of the junction unmatched. The V gene's germline CDR1 is MGHDK and CDR2 SYGVNS. This CDR3 spans 15 amino acids. The DNA for the CDR3 is TGTGCCAGCAGTGAATCGACAGGGGTGACCGGGGAGCTGTTTTTT. Its protein is CASSESTGVTGELFF.

V usage is TRBV18 and J usage is TRBJ2-7; D gene unclear. CDR3 length equals 14 residues. Germline V lookup: CDR1 KGHSH, CDR2 LQKENI. Trimming removed 3 bases from V and 0 bases from J, with 9 bases in between. Here the CDR3 reads CASSPRRSSYEQYF. CDR3 coding DNA: TGTGCCAGCTCACCCCGCCGGAGCTCCTACGAGCAGTACTTC.

This clone was detected a few times. The chain joins TRBV19 to TRBJ2-7; 9 positions match TRBD2. After removal of 5 bases from V and 12 bases from J, the junction contained 11 bases not matched to a gene. Germline V CDR1 and CDR2: LNHDA, SQIVND (reference sequence). The CDR3 has 13 residues. The CDR3 loop is CASSLAPGLASYF. CDR3 nucleotide sequence: TGTGCCAGTAGTCTCGCCCCGGGACTAGCCTCGTACTTC.

The CDR3 spells CASSSGDLQEKLFF. The CDR3 bases are TGTGCCAGCAGTTCGGGGGACCTACAAGAAAAACTGTTTTTT. This rearrangement joins TRBV6-2 or TRBV6-3 to TRBJ1-4, with a possible D match to TRBD1 (5 bases). The germline V gene encodes CDR1 MNHEY and CDR2 SVGEGT. Trimming took 4 bases from V and 8 from J, leaving 14 bases between them. This CDR3 region has 14 residues.

The chain couples TRBV5-5 to TRBJ2-5; D might be TRBD1 (7 bases). The CDR3 has 14 amino acids. Germline V gives CDR1 SGHKS, CDR2 YYEKEE (reference sequence). V was clipped by 0 bases and J by 7 bases, with 13 bases between them. This CDR3 is CASSLDVQGGTQYF. The DNA for the CDR3 is TGTGCCAGCAGCTTGGATGTGCAGGGGGGGACCCAGTACTTC.

The chain uses TRBV5-1 and TRBJ2-4; 7 bases agree with TRBD2. CDR3 length equals 14 residues. Germline V gene sequence: CDR1 SGHRS, CDR2 YFSETQ. V gave up 2 bases and J gave up 7 bases; unmatched junction bases: 6. CDR3 nucleotides: TGCGCCAGCAGCTTTGACCCGGGGGGTAACATTCAGTACTTC. Translated, it gives CASSFDPGGNIQYF.